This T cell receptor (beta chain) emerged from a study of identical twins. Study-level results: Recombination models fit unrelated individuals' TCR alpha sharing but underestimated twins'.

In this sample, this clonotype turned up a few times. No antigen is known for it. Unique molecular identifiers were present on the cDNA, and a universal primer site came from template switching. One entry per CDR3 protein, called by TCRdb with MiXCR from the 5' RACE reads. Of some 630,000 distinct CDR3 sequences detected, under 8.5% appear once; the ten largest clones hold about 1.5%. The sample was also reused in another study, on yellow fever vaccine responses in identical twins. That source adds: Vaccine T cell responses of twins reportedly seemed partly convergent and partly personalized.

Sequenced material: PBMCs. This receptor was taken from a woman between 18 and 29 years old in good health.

CDR3 protein: CASSLRLAGEGAYEQYF. The DNA of the CDR3 is TGTGCCAGCAGCTTGAGGTTAGCGGGAGAGGGGGCCTACGAGCAGTACTTC. The chain carries TRBV5-6 and TRBJ2-7, with 9 nucleotides matching TRBD2. CDR3 length: 17 residues. V was pared by 1 base and J by 2 bases, with 10 bases of the junction left unmatched. Germline CDR1 SGHDT, CDR2 YYEEEE.